The 27 T cell receptor beta chains given below trace back to one sample, sequenced in a study of control samples from healthy donors and cancer patients. Using immunoSEQ multiplex PCR, the repertoire was profiled, and TCRdb retains in-frame clones only, with some absent. The table includes around 68,000 clones, over 80% detected once. The specimen was blood. The receptors stem from a man in his sixties in good health.

The chain joins TRBV7-9 to TRBJ1-4; tentative D call: TRBD1 (6 bases). V was trimmed by 5 bases and J by 8 bases, leaving 18 bases between them. Germline CDR1 reads SEHNR; CDR2 reads FQNEAQ (reference sequence). The CDR3 length is 15 residues. The CDR3 sequence: CASSLAGAPGEKLFF. CDR3 bases: TGTGCCAGCAGCCTCGCGGGGGCGCCGGGGGAAAAACTGTTTTTT.

The J gene is TRBJ2-5, the V gene TRBV2; D tentatively reads TRBD1 or TRBD2 (6 bases each). CDR1 is SNHLY and CDR2 is FYNNEI in the germline V gene. The CDR3 has 14 amino acids. The V end lost 6 bases, the J end lost 5 bases, and 16 bases lay between the germline ends. CDR3 residues: CASREKTGGETQYF. CDR3 coding DNA: TGTGCCAGCAGAGAAAAGACAGGAGGGGAGACCCAGTACTTC.

The V and J genes are TRBV9 and TRBJ1-1; no definite D call. There are 16 residues in the CDR3. The V gene's germline CDR1 is SGDLS and CDR2 YYNGEE. Trimming stripped 1 base from V and 0 bases from J, with 13 bases between. For the CDR3, the DNA is TGTGCCAGCAGCGTAACTCCGAGGGATATGAACACTGAAGCTTTCTTT. It specifies CASSVTPRDMNTEAFF. Looking up the rest from reference TRBV9 and TRBJ1-1 gives the full variable domain: DSGVTQTPKHLITATGQRVTLRCSPRSGDLSVYWYQQSLDQGLQFLIQYYNGEERAKGNILERFSAQQFPDLHSELNLSSLELGDSALYFCASSVTPRDMNTEAFFGQGTRLTVV.

V gene TRBV30 combines with J gene TRBJ2-3; tentatively, D is TRBD2 (5 bases). The CDR3 spans 15 residues. Germline assignment: CDR1 GTSNPN and CDR2 SVGIG (reference sequence). Trimming pared 0 bases from V and 1 base from J, leaving 11 bases between. DNA for the CDR3: TGTGCCTGGAGTGTCTTTGTGGGAGGCACAGATACGCAGTATTTT. Protein: CAWSVFVGGTDTQYF.

The V gene is TRBV7-2, the J gene TRBJ2-2; TRBD1 or TRBD2 may be the D gene (6 bases each). CDR3 length: 18 amino acids. Between the trimmed V and J ends, which lost 5 bases and 0 bases, there was a span of 19 bases. Germline V gives CDR1 SGHTA, CDR2 FQGNSA. CDR3 sequence reads: CASSPTGRRQANTGELFF. The CDR3, as DNA: TGTGCCAGCAGCCCGACCGGGAGACGACAGGCGAACACCGGGGAGCTGTTTTTT.

The CDR3 here is CASRPSFRRGGNEKLFF. The CDR3 nucleotides are TGTGCCAGCAGGCCTAGCTTTCGGCGAGGGGGTAATGAAAAACTGTTTTTT. The chain couples TRBV7-9 to TRBJ1-4; the D gene is possibly TRBD1 (6 bases). Trimming took off 6 bases at V and 4 bases at J, with 21 bases between the two ends. The length of the CDR3 is 17 residues. Germline assignment: CDR1 SEHNR and CDR2 FQNEAQ (reference sequence).

This clone appeared a few times. The rearrangement uses TRBV4-3 and TRBJ1-5; D gene ambiguous. The CDR3 loop spans 15 amino acids. Germline values: CDR1 LGHNA, CDR2 YSLEER. V lost 0 bases to trimming and J lost 1 base, with 7 bases between them. The DNA of the CDR3 is TGCGCCAGCAGCCAAGACGCTGGGAGCAATCAGCCCCAGCATTTT. Protein: CASSQDAGSNQPQHF.

This chain joins TRBV5-1 and TRBJ2-3; D ambiguous. CDR3 length equals 13 residues. V was trimmed by 4 bases and J by 4 bases, leaving 10 bases between them. Germline V gene data show CDR1 as SGHRS and CDR2 as YFSETQ. The CDR3 reads CASSLRSPDTQYF. The DNA of the CDR3 is TGCGCCAGCAGCCTACGGAGTCCAGATACGCAGTATTTT.

V gene TRBV18 combines with J gene TRBJ2-7, with 7 bases fitting TRBD2. The CDR3 contains 14 residues. The V gene's germline CDR1 is KGHSH and CDR2 LQKENI. J gave up 0 bases and V 5 bases, and 4 bases lay outside the gene matches. CDR3 protein: CASSGAGLSYEQYF. CDR3 nucleotide sequence: TGTGCCAGCTCAGGAGCGGGACTCTCCTACGAGCAGTACTTC.

The rearrangement links TRBV19 to TRBJ2-1, with TRBD1 matching over 9 bases. V shed 3 bases and J 15 bases; nucleotides not matched to a gene: 12. Germline assignment: CDR1 LNHDA and CDR2 SQIVND (reference sequence). The CDR3 is made up of 14 amino acids. The DNA of the CDR3 is TGTGCCAGTAGTATGCAACTACAGGGGGCGGACCTGTTCTTC. Translation gives CASSMQLQGADLFF. Complete variable domain (other parts from reference TRBV19 and TRBJ2-1): DGGITQSPKYLFRKEGQNVTLSCEQNLNHDAMYWYRQDPGQGLRLIYYSQIVNDFQKGDIAEGYSVSREKKESFPLTVTSAQKNPTAFYLCASSMQLQGADLFFGPGTRLTVL.

The CDR3 DNA reads TGTGCCAGCAGCCTCTCATCAAGGGGCGCTTCTGGAAACACCATATATTTT. Translating it yields CASSLSSRGASGNTIYF. The rearrangement joins TRBV7-6 to TRBJ1-3; weak D call: TRBD1 (5 bases). Trimming left V 5 bases short and J 1 base short, with 18 bases between. CDR3 length: 17 residues. Germline V gives CDR1 SGHVS, CDR2 FNYEAQ. The full variable domain, rest sourced from reference TRBV7-6 and TRBJ1-3, is GAGVSQSPRYKVTKRGQDVALRCDPISGHVSLYWYRQALGQGPEFLTYFNYEAQQDKSGLPNDRFSAERPEGSISTLTIQRTEQRDSAMYRCASSLSSRGASGNTIYFGEGSWLTVV.

This clone was observed a handful of times. The chain joins TRBV4-1 to TRBJ2-4, with D tentatively TRBD1 (5 bases). The CDR3 sequence is 20 residues long. The V end lost 1 base, the J end lost 0 bases, and 22 bases lay between the germline ends. The germline V gene has CDR1 MGHRA and CDR2 YSYEKL. CDR3 residues: CASSQATGHRVTIAKNIQYF. Here the CDR3 DNA reads TGCGCCAGCAGCCAAGCCACCGGACACCGGGTCACCATAGCCAAAAACATTCAGTACTTC.

The rearrangement uses TRBV11-2 and TRBJ2-2; 7 bases match TRBD1. J was trimmed by 1 base and V by 4 bases; bases with no gene match: 9. CDR3 size: 17 residues. The germline gives CDR1 SGHAT, CDR2 FQNNGV. CDR3 protein: CASSSPRGRLNTGELFF. The CDR3 bases are TGTGCCAGCAGCTCCCCTAGGGGGCGCCTGAACACCGGGGAGCTGTTTTTT.

This chain joins TRBV5-6 and TRBJ2-2; D uncertain. The CDR3 totals 13 residues. Germline values: CDR1 SGHDT, CDR2 YYEEEE. The germline V and J ends were trimmed by 6 bases and 8 bases, with 14 bases remaining between them. CDR3 in DNA: TGTGCCAGCACCTCCTGGGCCGGAGGGGAGCTGTTTTTT. It yields the protein CASTSWAGGELFF.

V and J are TRBV11-3 and TRBJ2-2; D remains unclear. This CDR3 has 13 residues. CDR1 is SGHNT, CDR2 YENEEA, per germline. Trimming took off 2 bases at V and 6 bases at J, with 7 bases between the two ends. The CDR3 loop is CASSLIRAGELFF. CDR3 coding DNA: TGTGCCAGCAGCTTAATTCGGGCCGGGGAGCTGTTTTTT.

CDR3 sequence (DNA): TGTGCCAGCAGCTATCCGGGACAGGTCCATGAAGCTTTCTTT. Its translation is CASSYPGQVHEAFF. The chain carries TRBV5-8 and TRBJ1-1; 8 nucleotides agree with TRBD1. V was pared by 3 bases and J by 7 bases, with 8 bases of the junction left unmatched. CDR3 length equals 14 residues. The germline gives CDR1 SGHTS, CDR2 YDEGEE.

The V gene is TRBV4-1, the J gene TRBJ2-3; D is uncertain. With 1 base removed from V and 2 bases from J, the gap between germline ends came to 10 bases. This CDR3 comprises 15 residues. Germline loops: CDR1 MGHRA, CDR2 YSYEKL. CDR3 DNA sequence: TGCGCCAGCAGCCAAGCCTACGGCCCCACAGATACGCAGTATTTT. This sequence encodes CASSQAYGPTDTQYF.

The genes are TRBV28 and TRBJ1-2; maybe TRBD1 (5 bases). V was trimmed by 9 bases and J by 8 bases, leaving 10 bases between them. CDR1 is MDHEN, CDR2 SYDVKM, per germline. This CDR3 region has 10 residues. The CDR3 DNA reads as TGTGCCAGTCGAGGGGTCGGCTACACCTTC. This encodes CASRGVGYTF.

This clone was seen only a few times. The chain uses TRBV3-1 (or the pseudogene TRBV3-2) and TRBJ1-5; possibly TRBD1 for D (6 bases). The CDR3 has 14 residues. The germline V gene has CDR1 LGHDT and CDR2 YNNKEL (reference sequence). Trimming cost V 1 base and J 9 bases, with 13 bases left between them. The CDR3 DNA sequence: TGTGCCAGCAGCCAAGTTCTCAGGGGTACGCCCCAGCATTTT. Encoded protein: CASSQVLRGTPQHF.

This chain joins TRBV19 and TRBJ2-2; 12 nucleotides align to TRBD1. V lost 4 bases and J lost 4; bases outside the gene matches: 4. This CDR3 is built from 16 residues. The germline V gene has CDR1 LNHDA and CDR2 SQIVND (reference sequence). This CDR3 reads CASSTGQGAGTGELFF. Written as DNA, the CDR3 is TGTGCCAGTAGTACGGGACAGGGGGCGGGCACCGGGGAGCTGTTTTTT.

This chain links TRBV2 with TRBJ1-1, with a tentative D call TRBD1 (5 bases). V gave up 6 bases and J gave up 0 bases, with 11 bases separating them. The germline V gene encodes CDR1 SNHLY and CDR2 FYNNEI. The length of the CDR3 is 14 residues. CDR3 nucleotide sequence: TGTGCCAGCAGGCGGGACGGATTGAACACTGAAGCTTTCTTT. Its translation is CASRRDGLNTEAFF.

The chain joins TRBV20-1 to TRBJ1-1; D remains unclear. Trimming removed 3 bases from V and 5 bases from J, with 7 bases in between. The germline gives CDR1 DFQATT, CDR2 SNEGSKA (reference sequence). The CDR3 has 11 residues. The CDR3 DNA follows: TGCAGTGCTAGCCCTATTACTGAAGCTTTCTTT. Protein sequence: CSASPITEAFF.

The V call is TRBV28, the J call TRBJ2-5; D unclear. This CDR3 contains 14 residues. Germline V gives CDR1 MDHEN, CDR2 SYDVKM. Trimming stripped 2 bases from V and 1 base from J, with 8 bases between. The CDR3 region has the DNA TGTGCCAGCAGTTTAGTCAGCACCCAAGAGACCCAGTACTTC. It is translated as CASSLVSTQETQYF.

A few counts support this clone. This chain joins TRBV14 and TRBJ1-3; D is unresolved. The CDR3 spans 16 residues. In germline, CDR1 is SGHDN, CDR2 FVKESK. V lost 4 bases and J 1 base, leaving 14 bases between the germline ends. CDR3 sequence: CASSRLAGRSGNTIYF. The CDR3 nucleotides read TGTGCCAGCAGCCGACTGGCGGGGAGATCTGGAAACACCATATATTTT. Filled out from reference TRBV14 and TRBJ1-3, the complete variable domain reads EAGVTQFPSHSVIEKGQTVTLRCDPISGHDNLYWYRRVMGKEIKFLLHFVKESKQDESGMPNNRFLAERTGGTYSTLKVQPAELEDSGVYFCASSRLAGRSGNTIYFGEGSWLTVV.

V usage is TRBV6-2 or TRBV6-3 and J usage is TRBJ2-5; tentatively, D is TRBD1 (6 bases). CDR1 MNHEY and CDR2 SVGEGT come from the germline V gene. The CDR3 length is 14 residues. Trimming removed 5 bases from V and 5 bases from J, with 15 bases in between. As DNA, the CDR3 is TGTGCCAGCAGTGGGCAGGGGCAGATCGAGACCCAGTACTTC. Translated: CASSGQGQIETQYF.

The genes are TRBV19 and TRBJ2-7, with 7 bases aligning to TRBD1. CDR1 LNHDA and CDR2 SQIVND come from the germline V gene (reference sequence). CDR3 length: 15 amino acids. The junction had 9 bases not matched to a gene; V was cut back by 5 bases and J by 2 bases. The CDR3 DNA sequence: TGTGCCAGTAGTGCAAGGGACAGTTCTCCCTACGAGCAGTACTTC. Translating it yields CASSARDSSPYEQYF.

This clone was observed once. The chain links TRBV19 to TRBJ1-6; no clear D gene. The CDR3 spans 14 residues. Germline CDR1 is LNHDA and CDR2 is SQIVND (reference sequence). Trimming took 5 bases from V and 10 from J, leaving 15 bases between them. The CDR3 protein is CASSAIRGGSPLHF. In nucleotides, the CDR3 is TGTGCCAGTAGTGCGATTAGAGGCGGCTCACCCCTCCACTTT.